Described below is a single T cell receptor (beta chain) sequence and its context. Assay used: immunoSEQ multiplex PCR; TCRdb lists only in-frame clones, some missing. The sample has 100,000 to 150,000 clones; about 87% are singletons. This sample is drawn from a study of blood T cell repertoires in COVID-19. Study-level information: PBMCs, B-cell-depleted T cells, or T cells provided the cDNA or gDNA that made up the material.

This sequence was found in a man in his fifties or sixties with acute or convalescent COVID-19. The sequencing input was peripheral blood.

The CDR3 nucleotides are TGCGCCAGCAGCTTGAGCGGGGGGCCCTACAATGAGCAGTTCTTC. Protein: CASSLSGGPYNEQFF. The chain recombines TRBV5-1 with TRBJ2-1; 9 bases fit TRBD2. Germline CDR1 reads SGHRS; CDR2 reads YFSETQ. With 1 base clipped from V and 2 bases from J, the junction kept 1 base outside the gene matches. The CDR3 loop spans 15 amino acids.